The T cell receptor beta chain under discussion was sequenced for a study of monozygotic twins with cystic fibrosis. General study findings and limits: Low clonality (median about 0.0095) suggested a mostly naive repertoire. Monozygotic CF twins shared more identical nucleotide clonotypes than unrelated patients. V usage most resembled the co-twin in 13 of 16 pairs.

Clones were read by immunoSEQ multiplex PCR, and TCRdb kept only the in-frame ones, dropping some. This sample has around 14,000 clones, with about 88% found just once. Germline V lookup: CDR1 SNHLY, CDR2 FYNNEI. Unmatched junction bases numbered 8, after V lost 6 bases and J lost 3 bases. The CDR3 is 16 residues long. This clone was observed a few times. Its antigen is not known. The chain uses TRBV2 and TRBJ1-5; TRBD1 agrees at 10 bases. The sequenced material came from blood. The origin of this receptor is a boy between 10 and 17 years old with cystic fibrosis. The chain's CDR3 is CASSGRGQGHNQPQHF. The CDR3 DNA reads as TGTGCCAGCAGCGGAAGGGGACAGGGGCACAATCAGCCCCAGCATTTT.